Given below is one T cell receptor (beta chain) in context. Its antigen is as yet unknown. This sample was included in a study of T cells in Graves' hyperthyroidism and ophthalmopathy. Study observations and caveats: Median prediction lead before ophthalmopathy onset was around 6.9 months with the model. Most clonotypes expanded in the thyroid (above 0.001) were also present in blood.

In germline, CDR1 is SGDLS, CDR2 YYNGEE. CDR3 length: 15 residues. The trim removed 2 bases at V and 7 bases at J, leaving 4 bases unmatched. TCR beta CDR3 regions were amplified from RNA transcripts. A first-round RT-PCR of the TCR CDR3 used the HTBI primer set. TCRdb redid the calling of the multiplex PCR reads with MiXCR, one entry per CDR3 protein. Among around 34,000 distinct CDR3 sequences listed, 52% were seen once. Sequences were obtained from blood. V is TRBV9 and J is TRBJ2-3; 13 bases map to TRBD2. The sequence came from a woman aged 40 to 50 with Graves' ophthalmopathy. The CDR3 nucleotides are TGTGCCAGCAGCGTTACTAGCGGGGGGGCTTATACGCAGTATTTT. Residues: CASSVTSGGAYTQYF. Using reference TRBV9 and TRBJ2-3 for the parts outside the CDR3, the full variable domain is DSGVTQTPKHLITATGQRVTLRCSPRSGDLSVYWYQQSLDQGLQFLIQYYNGEERAKGNILERFSAQQFPDLHSELNLSSLELGDSALYFCASSVTSGGAYTQYFGPGTRLTVL.